Listed below are T cell receptor beta chains from one sample, sequenced in a study of OX40 agonist ivuxolimab in advanced cancers. Clones were read by immunoSEQ multiplex PCR, and TCRdb kept only the in-frame ones, dropping some. Of about 70,000 clones listed, over 70% are singletons. The sample was CD4+ or CD8+ T cells sorted from blood, taken in a trial of the OX40 agonist ivuxolimab. The source of these receptors is an adult with an advanced solid tumor such as melanoma, head and neck, liver or kidney cancer. Each CDR3 is given with its conserved first and last residue. A D gene is named only where the DNA matches it firmly. Some rows have no size entry. The others give once, few or many, or a class for an expanded clone.

D	size	V	J	CDR3	DNA
NA	NA	TRBV2	TRBJ1-5	CASSNFQTGHSNQPQHF	TGTGCCAGCAGTAACTTCCAGACAGGACATAGCAATCAGCCCCAGCATTTT
TRBD1	NA	TRBV6-1	TRBJ2-7	CASSEFPGTGNEQYF	TGTGCCAGCAGTGAATTCCCCGGGACAGGGAACGAGCAGTACTTC
TRBD2	NA	TRBV4-3	TRBJ2-2	CASSPRTSGTGELFF	TGCGCCAGCAGCCCGCGGACTAGCGGGACCGGGGAGCTGTTTTTT
NA	NA	TRBV7-9	TRBJ1-1	CASCLRADTEAFF	TGTGCCAGCTGTCTAAGGGCGGACACTGAAGCTTTCTTT
NA	NA	TRBV12-5	TRBJ2-3	CASGLGQTTDTQYF	TGTGCTAGTGGTTTGGGGCAGACCACAGATACGCAGTATTTT
TRBD1	NA	TRBV29-1	TRBJ2-1	CSVELGQGADEQFF	TGCAGCGTTGAGTTAGGACAGGGGGCGGATGAGCAGTTCTTC
NA	NA	TRBV7-8	TRBJ1-6	CASSLEGGSPLHF	TGTGCCAGCAGCTTAGAGGGGGGGTCACCCCTCCACTTT
TRBD1	once	TRBV19	TRBJ1-2	CASSIRTGGYGYTF	TGTGCCAGTAGTATAAGGACAGGGGGCTATGGCTACACCTTC
NA	NA	TRBV7-8	TRBJ2-5	CASSPLEGGQETQYF	TGTGCCAGCAGCCCCCTGGAGGGTGGACAGGAGACCCAGTACTTC
TRBD1	NA	TRBV7-2	TRBJ2-1	CASSDSGTGYNEQFF	TGTGCCAGCAGCGACTCCGGGACAGGTTACAATGAGCAGTTCTTC
NA	few	TRBV5-1	TRBJ1-1	CASSRNRVQKSTEAFF	TGCGCCAGCAGCCGGAACAGGGTTCAAAAGAGCACTGAAGCTTTCTTT
NA	many	TRBV21-1	TRBJ2-7	CASSKQGYEQYF	TGTGCCAGCAGCAAACAGGGGTACGAGCAGTACTTC
NA	NA	TRBV4-3	TRBJ2-3	CASSQADAAPTQYF	TGCGCCAGCAGCCAAGCCGACGCGGCCCCGACGCAGTATTTT
TRBD2	NA	TRBV5-4	TRBJ2-3	CASSVRLAINTDTQYF	TGTGCCAGCAGCGTACGACTAGCCATAAACACAGATACGCAGTATTTT
NA	NA	TRBV5-1	TRBJ2-1	CASSHGGTRGYNEQFF	TGCGCCAGCAGCCATGGCGGAACCCGCGGCTACAATGAGCAGTTCTTC
NA	NA	TRBV29-1	TRBJ2-2	CSADRYGTGELFF	TGCAGTGCCGACAGGTACGGCACCGGGGAGCTGTTTTTT
TRBD2	NA	TRBV19	TRBJ2-4	CASSSKSTSGGPKNIQYF	TGTGCCAGTAGTTCCAAAAGCACTAGCGGGGGCCCTAAAAACATTCAGTACTTC
NA	NA	TRBV20-1	TRBJ2-1	CSARGGQVKFF	TGCAGTGCCAGGGGAGGACAGGTAAAGTTCTTC
NA	NA	TRBV5-1	TRBJ1-1	CASSLAPGGASSTEAFF	TGCGCCAGCAGCTTGGCCCCGGGGGGGGCAAGTTCAACTGAAGCTTTCTTT
TRBD2	NA	TRBV6-5	TRBJ2-5	CASSSPGGGQETQYF	TGTGCCAGCAGTTCCCCTGGCGGGGGCCAAGAGACCCAGTACTTC
NA	NA	TRBV5-1	TRBJ1-4	CASSFSGSTNEKLFF	TGCGCCAGCAGCTTTAGCGGGTCAACTAATGAAAAACTGTTTTTT
NA	once	TRBV10-2	TRBJ1-1	CASMRQMNTEAFF	TGCGCCAGCATGCGTCAAATGAACACTGAAGCTTTCTTT
TRBD1	NA	TRBV5-1	TRBJ1-2	CASSSWTGGITTYGYTF	TGCGCCAGCAGCTCCTGGACAGGGGGGATTACTACCTATGGCTACACCTTC
NA	NA	TRBV5-8	TRBJ2-7	CASSLSPRAHYEQYF	TGTGCCAGCAGCTTGTCCCCCAGGGCACACTACGAGCAGTACTTC
NA	NA	TRBV19	TRBJ2-6	CASSHLAGNSHSGANVLTF	TGTGCCAGTAGTCACTTAGCAGGGAATAGCCACTCTGGGGCCAACGTCCTGACTTTC
NA	NA	TRBV5-5	TRBJ1-1	CASSLSPMNTEAFF	TGTGCCAGCAGCTTGAGCCCAATGAACACTGAAGCTTTCTTT
NA	NA	TRBV9	TRBJ2-3	CASSPGGLNTQYF	TGTGCCAGCAGCCCGGGGGGCCTCAATACGCAGTATTTT
NA	NA	TRBV2	TRBJ2-7	CASTVAGVPYEQYF	TGTGCCAGCACCGTAGCCGGGGTCCCCTACGAGCAGTACTTC
NA	NA	TRBV5-1	TRBJ2-1	CASSRDFGGNEQFF	TGCGCCAGCAGCCGGGACTTCGGTGGGAATGAGCAGTTCTTC
NA	NA	TRBV7-9	TRBJ1-1	CASSLSNTEAFF	TGTGCCAGCAGCCTCTCGAACACTGAAGCTTTCTTT
TRBD1	NA	TRBV6-1	TRBJ2-7	CASSLGTGSLNEQYF	TGTGCCAGCAGCCTCGGGACAGGAAGTTTGAACGAGCAGTACTTC
TRBD1	few	TRBV5-1	TRBJ1-2	CASSPMTGENSPGYTF	TGCGCCAGCAGCCCGATGACAGGGGAGAACAGTCCTGGCTACACCTTC
TRBD2	few	TRBV4-2	TRBJ2-3	CASSYGTSGGTDTQYF	TGTGCCAGCAGCTATGGGACTAGCGGAGGCACAGATACGCAGTATTTT
TRBD1	NA	TRBV5-1	TRBJ1-1	CASSGTGVMNTEAFF	TGCGCCAGCAGCGGAACAGGGGTCATGAACACTGAAGCTTTCTTT
NA	few	TRBV2	TRBJ1-1	CASSSRGDAFF	TGTGCCAGCAGTTCTAGGGGCGATGCTTTCTTT
TRBD2	few	TRBV5-1	TRBJ2-2	CASSSTLGLAGTGELFF	TGCGCCAGCAGTTCGACCTTGGGACTAGCGGGGACGGGGGAGCTGTTTTTT
TRBD1	NA	TRBV19	TRBJ1-1	CASSIVGQQNTEAFF	TGTGCCAGTAGTATAGTGGGACAGCAGAACACTGAAGCTTTCTTT
NA	NA	TRBV4-1	TRBJ2-5	CASSQGAGRQETQYF	TGCGCCAGCAGCCAAGGGGCAGGGCGACAAGAGACCCAGTACTTC
NA	NA	TRBV29-1	TRBJ2-5	CSVGQQETQYF	TGCAGCGTTGGACAGCAAGAGACCCAGTACTTC
NA	NA	TRBV6-6	TRBJ2-7	CASSYSDSYEQYF	TGTGCCAGCAGTTACTCCGACAGTTACGAGCAGTACTTC
NA	NA	TRBV19	TRBJ2-5	CASSGERYEGGTQYF	TGTGCCAGTAGCGGGGAGCGGTATGAAGGGGGGACCCAGTACTTC
NA	NA	TRBV5-1	TRBJ2-5	CASSLGQPQETQYF	TGCGCCAGCAGCTTGGGACAGCCCCAAGAGACCCAGTACTTC
NA	NA	TRBV4-1	TRBJ2-1	CASSQDSYRTYNEQFF	TGCGCCAGCAGCCAAGATAGCTACCGTACCTACAATGAGCAGTTCTTC
TRBD1	NA	TRBV5-8	TRBJ1-2	CASSRRDSRTNYGYTF	TGTGCCAGCAGTCGCCGGGACAGCAGGACTAACTATGGCTACACCTTC
NA	NA	TRBV4-2	TRBJ1-4	CASSQDGLGEKLFF	TGTGCCAGCAGCCAAGATGGGCTAGGCGAAAAACTGTTTTTT